This is a list of T cell receptor beta chains from one sample in a study of post-analysis software for immune sequencing data. MiXCR, run by TCRdb on the PCR reads, gives a single entry per CDR3 protein. The data show about 770,000 distinct CDR3 sequences, approximately 44% seen once. Sequencing was done on a sample of blood. These receptors were collected from a girl aged 10-17 years with multiple sclerosis. Both conserved end residues are part of each CDR3. The order of the fields is clone size, J gene, V gene, D gene, CDR3 protein, CDR3 DNA. A D gene is named only where the DNA matches it firmly. Clone size appears in some rows only: once, few, many, or a class for an expanded clone.

. TRBJ1-1 TRBV20-1 . CSARFRVGTEAFF TGCAGTGCTAGATTCAGGGTCGGTACTGAAGCTTTCTTT
few TRBJ2-7 TRBV4-3 TRBD1 CASSQGTGSRSYEQYF TGCGCCAGCAGCCAGGGGACAGGGAGCAGGTCCTACGAGCAGTACTTC
. TRBJ2-7 TRBV20-1 . CSVPDRRNYEQYF TGCAGCGTACCCGACAGGAGAAACTACGAGCAGTACTTC
few TRBJ2-7 TRBV4-3 TRBD1 CASSQDVDRVSEQYF TGCGCCAGCAGCCAAGATGTGGACAGGGTGAGCGAGCAGTACTTC
few TRBJ1-5 TRBV7-9 . CASSEGLTGRQPQHF TGTGCCAGCAGTGAGGGACTAACTGGGCGTCAGCCCCAGCATTTT
few TRBJ2-3 TRBV5-1 . CASSLTQGRDTQYF TGCGCCAGCAGCTTGACCCAGGGGCGGGATACGCAGTATTTT
. TRBJ2-1 TRBV4-3 TRBD2 CASSQGTSAGLRYNEQFF TGCGCCAGCAGCCAAGGGACTAGCGCCGGCCTAAGATACAATGAGCAGTTCTTC
few TRBJ2-7 TRBV20-1 TRBD2 CSARPYRLAERNSYEQYF TGCAGTGCTAGGCCCTACCGACTAGCGGAGAGGAACTCCTACGAGCAGTACTTC
. TRBJ2-5 TRBV3-1 TRBD2 CASSQDSRWTSGNQGTQYF TGTGCCAGCAGCCAAGATAGTCGGTGGACTAGCGGGAACCAAGGGACCCAGTACTTC
few TRBJ2-1 TRBV5-1 TRBD2 CASSATTSVDEQFF TGCGCCAGCAGCGCTACGACTAGCGTCGATGAGCAGTTCTTC
. TRBJ2-3 TRBV5-5 TRBD2 CASSLTRLAGGIGDTQYF TGTGCCAGCAGCTTGACCCGGCTAGCGGGAGGGATAGGGGATACGCAGTATTTT
. TRBJ2-1 TRBV24-1 . CATSVGDPGYNEQFF TGTGCCACCAGTGTCGGGGACCCAGGTTACAATGAGCAGTTCTTC
once TRBJ2-3 TRBV7-2 TRBD2 CASSDSGTSTDTQYF TGTGCCAGCAGCGACAGCGGGACTAGCACAGATACGCAGTATTTT
. TRBJ1-1 TRBV15 . CATSRGQLPNTEAFF TGTGCCACCAGCCGAGGACAGCTCCCTAACACTGAAGCTTTCTTT
. TRBJ2-6 TRBV7-9 TRBD1 CASSRTGSISGANVLTF TGTGCCAGCAGCAGGACAGGGTCCATCTCTGGGGCCAACGTCCTGACTTTC
few TRBJ2-1 TRBV24-1 . CATSDTRTRSGRGEQFF TGTGCCACCAGTGATACCCGAACTAGATCGGGTAGGGGTGAGCAGTTCTTC
. TRBJ2-1 TRBV6-4 . CASSDFRGNEQFF TGTGCCAGCAGTGACTTTAGGGGCAATGAGCAGTTCTTC
. TRBJ1-2 TRBV6-1 TRBD1 CASSDPRAGTGNYGYTF TGTGCCAGCAGTGATCCCAGGGCGGGGACAGGGAACTATGGCTACACCTTC
. TRBJ2-7 TRBV20-1 . CSARAQTEQYF TGCAGTGCAAGAGCACAGACCGAGCAGTACTTC
. TRBJ1-1 TRBV6-5 . CASSFNRAVGTEAFF TGTGCCAGCAGTTTCAACAGGGCAGTGGGGACTGAAGCTTTCTTT
. TRBJ2-1 TRBV19 TRBD2 CASSIREGSYNEQFF TGTGCCAGTAGTATCAGGGAGGGATCCTACAATGAGCAGTTCTTC
few TRBJ1-2 TRBV28 . CASSRGGNGYTF TGTGCCAGCAGTCGGGGAGGGAATGGCTACACCTTC
. TRBJ2-1 TRBV24-1 . CATSPLQGTGYNEQFF TGTGCCACCAGCCCATTACAGGGTACGGGCTACAATGAGCAGTTCTTC
few TRBJ2-3 TRBV20-1 TRBD2 CSAGTSYGRTDTQYF TGCAGTGCTGGGACTAGTTACGGAAGAACAGATACGCAGTATTTT
. TRBJ2-5 TRBV29-1 . CSAEKMGETQYF TGCAGCGCTGAAAAGATGGGAGAGACCCAGTACTTC
few TRBJ1-1 TRBV9 . CASSPTTWNTEAFF TGTGCCAGCAGCCCAACGACATGGAACACTGAAGCTTTCTTT
few TRBJ2-6 TRBV4-1 . CASSLETGFSGANVLTF TGCGCCAGCAGCCTCGAGACAGGTTTCTCTGGGGCCAACGTCCTGACTTTC
. TRBJ2-1 TRBV29-1 TRBD2 CSVVPRLAGGMGEQFF TGCAGCGTCGTCCCCCGACTAGCGGGAGGGATGGGTGAGCAGTTCTTC
. TRBJ2-7 TRBV25-1 . CASSEVDGGLNEQYF TGTGCCAGCAGTGAAGTAGATGGGGGGCTCAACGAGCAGTACTTC
. TRBJ2-1 TRBV20-1 . CSAEGGLYNEQFF TGCAGTGCCGAGGGGGGGCTCTACAATGAGCAGTTCTTC
. TRBJ2-7 TRBV11-2 . CASSLTLMDREGYEQYF TGTGCCAGCAGCTTAACCCTTATGGACAGGGAGGGATACGAGCAGTACTTC
few TRBJ2-7 TRBV28 TRBD1 CASTTGQGAYEQYF TGTGCCAGCACAACTGGACAGGGCGCCTACGAGCAGTACTTC
. TRBJ2-5 TRBV29-1 . CSVGSGRLWETQYF TGCAGCGTTGGATCGGGACGCCTTTGGGAGACCCAGTACTTC
. TRBJ2-3 TRBV4-3 . CASSQDASGRGADTQYF TGCGCCAGCAGCCAAGACGCGTCGGGCAGGGGAGCAGATACGCAGTATTTT
. TRBJ1-5 TRBV12-3/TRBV12-4 . CASSPSLVGRQIHQPQHF TGTGCCAGCAGTCCTAGTTTGGTTGGGAGACAGATCCATCAGCCCCAGCATTTT
. TRBJ2-7 TRBV18 TRBD2 CASSLTPSGGVSYEQYF TGTGCCAGCTCTCTGACCCCTAGCGGGGGCGTCTCCTACGAGCAGTACTTC
. TRBJ1-2 TRBV7-9 TRBD1 CASSLSTGGFSYGYTF TGTGCCAGCAGCTTAAGCACAGGGGGCTTCAGCTATGGCTACACCTTC
. TRBJ2-5 TRBV5-1 . CASSWGGRQGSETQYF TGCGCCAGCAGCTGGGGGGGCAGACAGGGATCAGAGACCCAGTACTTC
few TRBJ2-4 TRBV20-1 . CSAARWGLGKNIQYF TGCAGTGCTGCTCGTTGGGGGTTAGGCAAAAACATTCAGTACTTC
few TRBJ2-7 TRBV9 TRBD2 CASSVGLAGHYEQYF TGTGCCAGCAGCGTAGGGCTAGCGGGACATTACGAGCAGTACTTC